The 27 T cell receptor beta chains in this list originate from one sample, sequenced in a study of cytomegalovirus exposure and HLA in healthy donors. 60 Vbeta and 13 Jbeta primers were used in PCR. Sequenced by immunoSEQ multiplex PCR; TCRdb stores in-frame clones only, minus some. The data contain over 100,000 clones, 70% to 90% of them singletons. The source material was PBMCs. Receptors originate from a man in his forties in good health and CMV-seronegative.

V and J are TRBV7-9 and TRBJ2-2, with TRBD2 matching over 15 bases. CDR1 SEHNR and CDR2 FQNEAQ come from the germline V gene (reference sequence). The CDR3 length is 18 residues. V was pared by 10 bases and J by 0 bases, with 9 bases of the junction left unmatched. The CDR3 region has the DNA TGTGCCACCGTGAAGGGACTAGCGGGGGGAACGAACACCGGGGAGCTGTTTTTT. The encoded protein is CATVKGLAGGTNTGELFF.

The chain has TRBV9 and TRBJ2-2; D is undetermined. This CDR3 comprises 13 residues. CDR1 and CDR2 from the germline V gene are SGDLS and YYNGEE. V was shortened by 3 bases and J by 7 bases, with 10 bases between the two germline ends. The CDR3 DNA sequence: TGTGCCAGCAGCGGAAACACACACGGGGAGCTGTTTTTT. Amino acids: CASSGNTHGELFF.

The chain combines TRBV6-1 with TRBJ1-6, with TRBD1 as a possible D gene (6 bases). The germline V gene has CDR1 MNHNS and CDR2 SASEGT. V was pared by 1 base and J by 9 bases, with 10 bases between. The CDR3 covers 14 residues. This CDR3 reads CASSEGNRVSPLHF. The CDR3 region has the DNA TGTGCCAGCAGTGAAGGGAACAGGGTTTCACCCCTCCACTTT.

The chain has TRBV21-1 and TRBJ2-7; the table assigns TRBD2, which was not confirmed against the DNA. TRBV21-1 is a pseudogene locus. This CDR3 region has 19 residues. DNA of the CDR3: TGTGCCAGCAGCAAAGAACCTAGCGGGGGGGACTCATTACCCTACGAGCAGTACTTC. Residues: CASSKEPSGGDSLPYEQYF.

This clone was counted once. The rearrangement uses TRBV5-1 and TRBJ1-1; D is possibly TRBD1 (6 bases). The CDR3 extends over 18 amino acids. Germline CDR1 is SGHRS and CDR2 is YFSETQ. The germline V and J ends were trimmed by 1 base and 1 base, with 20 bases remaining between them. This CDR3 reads CASSLRGGAIQGNTEAFF. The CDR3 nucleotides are TGCGCCAGCAGCTTGCGGGGGGGGGCAATACAGGGGAACACTGAAGCTTTCTTT.

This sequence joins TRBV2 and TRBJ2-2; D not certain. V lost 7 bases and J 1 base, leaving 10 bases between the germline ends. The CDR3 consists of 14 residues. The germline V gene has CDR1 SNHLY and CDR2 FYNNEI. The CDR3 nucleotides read TGTGCCAGCAAGGAGAAGGTGAACACCGGGGAGCTGTTTTTT. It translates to CASKEKVNTGELFF.

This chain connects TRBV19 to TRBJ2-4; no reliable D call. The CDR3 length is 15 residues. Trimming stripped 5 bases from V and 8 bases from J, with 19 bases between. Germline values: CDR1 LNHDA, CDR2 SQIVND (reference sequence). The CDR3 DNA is TGTGCCAGTAGTCTTAGAGACTCTGCGGTGGACATTCAGTACTTC. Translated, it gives CASSLRDSAVDIQYF.

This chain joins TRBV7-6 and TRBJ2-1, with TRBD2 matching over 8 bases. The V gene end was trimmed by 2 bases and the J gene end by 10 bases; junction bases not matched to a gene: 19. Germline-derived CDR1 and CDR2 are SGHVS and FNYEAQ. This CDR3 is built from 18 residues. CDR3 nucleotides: TGTGCCAGCAGCTTAATCTCGATCGGGGGGGGCCATGTAGGAGAGCAGTTCTTC. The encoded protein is CASSLISIGGGHVGEQFF.

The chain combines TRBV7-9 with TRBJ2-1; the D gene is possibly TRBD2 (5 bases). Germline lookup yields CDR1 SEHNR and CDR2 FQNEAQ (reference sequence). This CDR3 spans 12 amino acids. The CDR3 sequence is CSLGLASDEQFF. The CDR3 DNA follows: TGTTCCCTCGGGCTAGCAAGCGATGAGCAGTTCTTC.

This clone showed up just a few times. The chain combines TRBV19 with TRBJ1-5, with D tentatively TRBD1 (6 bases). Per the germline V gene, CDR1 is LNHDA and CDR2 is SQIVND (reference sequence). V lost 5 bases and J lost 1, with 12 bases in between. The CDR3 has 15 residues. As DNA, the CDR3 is TGTGCCAGTAGTTCGACAGGAGAGAGCAATCAGCCCCAGCATTTT. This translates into CASSSTGESNQPQHF. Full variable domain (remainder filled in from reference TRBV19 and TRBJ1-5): DGGITQSPKYLFRKEGQNVTLSCEQNLNHDAMYWYRQDPGQGLRLIYYSQIVNDFQKGDIAEGYSVSREKKESFPLTVTSAQKNPTAFYLCASSSTGESNQPQHFGDGTRLSIL.

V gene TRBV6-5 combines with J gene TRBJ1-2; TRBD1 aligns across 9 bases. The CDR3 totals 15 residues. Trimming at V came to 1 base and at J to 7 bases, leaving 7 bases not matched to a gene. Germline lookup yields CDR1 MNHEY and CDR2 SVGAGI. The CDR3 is CASSYLGQGEGGYTF. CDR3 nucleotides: TGTGCCAGCAGTTACTTGGGACAGGGTGAGGGTGGCTACACCTTC.

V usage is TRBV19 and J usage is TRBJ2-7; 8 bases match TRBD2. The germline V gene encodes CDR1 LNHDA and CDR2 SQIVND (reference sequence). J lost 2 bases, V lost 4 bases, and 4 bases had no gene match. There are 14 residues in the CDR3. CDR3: CASSSGGFPYEQYF. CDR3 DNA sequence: TGTGCCAGTAGTAGCGGGGGGTTTCCCTACGAGCAGTACTTC.

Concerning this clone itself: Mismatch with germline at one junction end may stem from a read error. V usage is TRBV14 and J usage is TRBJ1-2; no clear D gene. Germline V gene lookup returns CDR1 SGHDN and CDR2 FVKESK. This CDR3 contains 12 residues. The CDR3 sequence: CASSQGGPLYYF. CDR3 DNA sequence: TGTGCCAGCAGCCAAGGCGGGCCACTTTATTACTTC.

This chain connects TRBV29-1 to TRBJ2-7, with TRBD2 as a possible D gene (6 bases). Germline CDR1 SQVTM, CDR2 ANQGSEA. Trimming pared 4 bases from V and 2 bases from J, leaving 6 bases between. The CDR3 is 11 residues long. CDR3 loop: CSVGGAYEQYF. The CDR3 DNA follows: TGCAGCGTTGGGGGGGCCTACGAGCAGTACTTC.

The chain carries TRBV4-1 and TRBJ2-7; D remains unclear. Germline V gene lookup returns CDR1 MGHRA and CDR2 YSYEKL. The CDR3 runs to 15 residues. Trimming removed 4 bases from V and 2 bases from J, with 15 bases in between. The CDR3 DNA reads TGCGCCAGCAGCCTACTACTCGCGGCCACCTACGAGCAGTACTTC. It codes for CASSLLLAATYEQYF.

This CDR3 is CASSRDRGRTDTQYF. The CDR3 coding sequence is TGCGCCAGCAGCCGTGACAGGGGACGCACAGATACGCAGTATTTT. The gene calls are TRBV5-1 and TRBJ2-3, with 8 positions matching TRBD1. Germline V gene data show CDR1 as SGHRS and CDR2 as YFSETQ. The CDR3 covers 15 residues. Losses at the gene ends were 4 bases for V and 1 base for J; bases not matched to a gene: 5.

The CDR3 DNA sequence: TGCGCCAGCAGTCAATCTGGTCGGGGGTACGAGCAGTACTTC. It is translated as CASSQSGRGYEQYF. V and J are TRBV23-1 and TRBJ2-7, with D tentatively TRBD2 (6 bases). TRBV23-1 is an open reading frame, and its role is uncertain. The CDR3 contains 14 residues. V lost 0 bases, J lost 4 bases, and 10 bases lay in between.

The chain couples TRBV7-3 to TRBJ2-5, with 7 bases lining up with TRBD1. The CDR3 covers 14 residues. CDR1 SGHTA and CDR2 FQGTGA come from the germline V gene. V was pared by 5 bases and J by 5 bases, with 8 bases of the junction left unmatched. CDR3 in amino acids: CASSASTGAETQYF. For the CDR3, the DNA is TGTGCCAGCAGCGCCTCCACAGGGGCGGAGACCCAGTACTTC.

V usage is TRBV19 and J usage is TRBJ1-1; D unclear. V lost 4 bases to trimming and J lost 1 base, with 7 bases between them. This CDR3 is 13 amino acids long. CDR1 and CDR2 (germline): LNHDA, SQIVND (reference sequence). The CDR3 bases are TGTGCCAGTAGTACGACAACGAACACTGAAGCTTTCTTT. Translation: CASSTTTNTEAFF.

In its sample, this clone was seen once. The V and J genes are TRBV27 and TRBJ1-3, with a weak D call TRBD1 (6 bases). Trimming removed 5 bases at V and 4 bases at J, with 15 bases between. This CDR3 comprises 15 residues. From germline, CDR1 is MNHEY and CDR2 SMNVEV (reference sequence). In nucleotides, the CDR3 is TGTGCCAGCAGTCACTCAACAGGGTACGGAAACACCATATATTTT. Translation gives CASSHSTGYGNTIYF.

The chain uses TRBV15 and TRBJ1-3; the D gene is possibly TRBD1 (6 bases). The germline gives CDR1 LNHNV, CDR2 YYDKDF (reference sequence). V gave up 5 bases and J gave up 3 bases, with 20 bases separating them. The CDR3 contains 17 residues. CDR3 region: CATSGPTGNPRGNTIYF. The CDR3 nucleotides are TGTGCCACCAGCGGACCTACAGGGAATCCTCGTGGAAACACCATATATTTT.

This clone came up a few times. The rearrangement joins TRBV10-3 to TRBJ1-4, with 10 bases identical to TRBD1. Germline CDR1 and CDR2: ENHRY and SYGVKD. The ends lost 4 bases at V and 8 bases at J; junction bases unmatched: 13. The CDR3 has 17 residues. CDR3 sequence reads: CAISARDRGGVEEKLFF. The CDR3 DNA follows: TGTGCCATCAGTGCCCGGGACAGGGGAGGAGTAGAAGAAAAACTGTTTTTT.

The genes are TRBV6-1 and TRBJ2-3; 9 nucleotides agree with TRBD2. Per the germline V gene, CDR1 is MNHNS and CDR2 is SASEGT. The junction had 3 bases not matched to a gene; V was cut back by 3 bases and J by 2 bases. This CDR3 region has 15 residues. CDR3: CASSDERGATDTQYF. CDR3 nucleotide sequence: TGTGCCAGCAGTGACGAGCGGGGGGCCACAGATACGCAGTATTTT.

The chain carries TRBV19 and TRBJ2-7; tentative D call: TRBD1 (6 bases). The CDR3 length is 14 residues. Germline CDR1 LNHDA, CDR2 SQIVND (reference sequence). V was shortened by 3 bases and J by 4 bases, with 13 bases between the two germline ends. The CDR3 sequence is CASSIAEGQYEQYF. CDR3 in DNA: TGTGCCAGTAGTATTGCCGAAGGACAGTACGAGCAGTACTTC. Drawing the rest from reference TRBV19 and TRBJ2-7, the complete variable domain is DGGITQSPKYLFRKEGQNVTLSCEQNLNHDAMYWYRQDPGQGLRLIYYSQIVNDFQKGDIAEGYSVSREKKESFPLTVTSAQKNPTAFYLCASSIAEGQYEQYFGPGTRLTVT.

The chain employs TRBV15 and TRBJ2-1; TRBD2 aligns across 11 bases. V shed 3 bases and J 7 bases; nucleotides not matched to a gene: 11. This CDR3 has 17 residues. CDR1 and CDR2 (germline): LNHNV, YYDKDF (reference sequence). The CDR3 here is CATSRGVAGGPINEQFF. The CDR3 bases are TGTGCCACCAGCAGGGGGGTAGCGGGGGGGCCTATAAATGAGCAGTTCTTC.

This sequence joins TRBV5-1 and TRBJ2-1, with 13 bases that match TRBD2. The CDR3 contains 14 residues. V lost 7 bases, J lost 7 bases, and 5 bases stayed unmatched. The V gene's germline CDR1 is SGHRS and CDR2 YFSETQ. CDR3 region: CASSLAGGINEQFF. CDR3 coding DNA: TGCGCCAGCTCACTAGCGGGGGGGATAAATGAGCAGTTCTTC.

CDR3 sequence (DNA): TGTGCCAGCAGTTTAGCAGGGCTCCCCAGGGATACGCAGTATTTT. Translation: CASSLAGLPRDTQYF. V gene TRBV27 combines with J gene TRBJ2-3; D may be TRBD1 (5 bases). Germline V CDR1 and CDR2: MNHEY, SMNVEV (reference sequence). Trimming left V 2 bases short and J 6 bases short, with 15 bases between. This CDR3 is 15 amino acids long.